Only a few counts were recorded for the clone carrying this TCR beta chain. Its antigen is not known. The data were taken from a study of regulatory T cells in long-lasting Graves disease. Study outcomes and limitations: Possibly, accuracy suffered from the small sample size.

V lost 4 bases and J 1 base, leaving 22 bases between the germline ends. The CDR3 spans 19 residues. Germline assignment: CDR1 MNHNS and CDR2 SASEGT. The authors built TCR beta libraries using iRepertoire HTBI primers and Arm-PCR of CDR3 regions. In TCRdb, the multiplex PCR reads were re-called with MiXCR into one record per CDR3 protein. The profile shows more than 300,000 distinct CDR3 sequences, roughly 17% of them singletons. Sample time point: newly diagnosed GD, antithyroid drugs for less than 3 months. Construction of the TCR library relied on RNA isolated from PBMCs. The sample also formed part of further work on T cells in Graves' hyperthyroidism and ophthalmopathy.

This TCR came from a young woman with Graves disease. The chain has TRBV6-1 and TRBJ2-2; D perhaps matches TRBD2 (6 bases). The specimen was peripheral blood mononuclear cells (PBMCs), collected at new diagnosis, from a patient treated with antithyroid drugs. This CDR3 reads CASSGGPGGAPGNTGELFF. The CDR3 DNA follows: TGTGCCAGCAGTGGGGGCCCCGGCGGGGCCCCCGGGAACACCGGGGAGCTGTTTTTT.